Below are 3 T cell receptor beta chains sequenced from a single sample in a study of spatial heterogeneity in lung cancer. Via MiXCR, TCRdb re-called the 5' RACE reads, giving one row per CDR3 protein. The data hold about 92,000 distinct CDR3 sequences, with approximately 12% observed a single time. The time point here: sample taken at primary tumor resection. Sample: PBMCs, taken at surgery. These receptors came from a male donor with early-stage non-small cell lung cancer.

This clonotype was recorded a few times. The rearrangement uses TRBV20-1 and TRBJ2-7; tentative D call: TRBD2 (5 bases). V gave up 5 bases and J gave up 0 bases, with 17 bases separating them. The CDR3 loop spans 15 amino acids. Germline CDR1 is DFQATT and CDR2 is SNEGSKA (reference sequence). The CDR3 protein is CSAQTVWENSYEQYF. The CDR3 DNA follows: TGCAGTGCTCAAACAGTTTGGGAGAACTCCTACGAGCAGTACTTC.

This clonotype has more than one count but fewer than ten. The chain combines TRBV20-1 with TRBJ2-3; 7 bases map to TRBD2. Germline-derived CDR1 and CDR2 are DFQATT and SNEGSKA (reference sequence). This CDR3 is 15 amino acids long. V trimming: 5 bases; J trimming: 2 bases; junction bases outside the gene matches: 10. As DNA, the CDR3 is TGCAGTGCTTCCCCCCGGCGGGAGTACACAGATACGCAGTATTTT. Amino acids: CSASPRREYTDTQYF.

The chain links TRBV5-1 to TRBJ2-3, with 13 bases identical to TRBD2. CDR1 SGHRS and CDR2 YFSETQ come from the germline V gene. The CDR3 is 15 residues long. After removal of 9 bases from V and 1 base from J, the junction contained 5 bases not matched to a gene. The CDR3 is CATGTSGDRTDTQYF. In nucleotides, the CDR3 is TGCGCCACCGGGACTAGCGGGGACCGCACAGATACGCAGTATTTT.